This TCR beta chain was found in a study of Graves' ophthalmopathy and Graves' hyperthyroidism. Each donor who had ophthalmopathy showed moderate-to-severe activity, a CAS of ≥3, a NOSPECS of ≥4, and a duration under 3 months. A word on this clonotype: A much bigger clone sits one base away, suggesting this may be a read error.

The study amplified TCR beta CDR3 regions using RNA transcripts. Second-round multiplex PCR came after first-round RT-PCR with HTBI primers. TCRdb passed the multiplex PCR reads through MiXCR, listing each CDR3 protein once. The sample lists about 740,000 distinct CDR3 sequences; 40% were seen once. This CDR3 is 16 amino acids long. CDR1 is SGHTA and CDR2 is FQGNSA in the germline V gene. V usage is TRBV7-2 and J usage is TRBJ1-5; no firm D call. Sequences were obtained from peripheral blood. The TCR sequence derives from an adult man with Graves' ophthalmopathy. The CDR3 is CAGSSTRGKINQPQHF. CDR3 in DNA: TGTGCCGGCAGCTCAACGCGTGGGAAGATCAATCAGCCCCAGCATTTT.